Each of the 5 T cell receptor beta chains below was sequenced from the same sample in a study of cytomegalovirus exposure and HLA in healthy donors. The PCR had 60 Vbeta and 13 Jbeta primers. The assay was immunoSEQ multiplex PCR, and TCRdb's table has in-frame clones only and misses some. The sample records around 280,000 clones, over 85% being singletons. The specimen sequenced was PBMCs. These receptors all come from a woman between 18 and 29 years old in good health and CMV-seronegative.

This rearrangement joins TRBV29-1 to TRBJ2-2; no reliable D call. V lost 6 bases, J lost 1 base, and 12 bases lay in between. The CDR3 runs 14 residues. Germline V CDR1 and CDR2: SQVTM, ANQGSEA. In nucleotides, the CDR3 is TGCAGCGTATCCTGGAGCTTGAACACCGGGGAGCTGTTTTTT. Amino acids: CSVSWSLNTGELFF.

The V and J genes are TRBV6-6 and TRBJ1-5; no definite D call. V gave up 8 bases and J gave up 0 bases, with 11 bases separating them. Per the germline V gene, CDR1 is MNHNY and CDR2 is SVGAGI (reference sequence). The CDR3 extends over 14 amino acids. CDR3 sequence (DNA): TGTGCCAGCGGTTCGGGAAATAGCAATCAGCCCCAGCATTTT. Translated: CASGSGNSNQPQHF.

V and J are TRBV21-1 and TRBJ2-7; the listed D gene, TRBD1, was not tested against the DNA. TRBV21-1 is a known pseudogene. The CDR3 contains 15 residues. The CDR3 region has the DNA TGTGCCAGCATACCATCCCGGGACAGTACCTACGAGCAGTACTTC. It encodes CASIPSRDSTYEQYF.

The chain recombines TRBV7-8 with TRBJ2-3; TRBD2 matches 10 bases. Germline CDR1 is SGHVS and CDR2 is FQNEAQ. After removal of 5 bases from V and 0 bases from J, the junction contained 11 bases not matched to a gene. The CDR3 runs 18 residues. CDR3 nucleotides: TGTGCCAGCAGCCAAAGGAGCGGGAGGGTCCCTAGCACAGATACGCAGTATTTT. Translating gives CASSQRSGRVPSTDTQYF.

The chain has TRBV19 and TRBJ2-7, with 7 bases identical to TRBD1. Looked up from germline, CDR1 is LNHDA and CDR2 is SQIVND (reference sequence). V shed 5 bases and J 5 bases; nucleotides not matched to a gene: 9. CDR3 size: 14 residues. DNA of the CDR3: TGTGCCAGTAGTTCGGGACAGCTCCCTGACGAGCAGTACTTC. Its protein product is CASSSGQLPDEQYF. The full variable domain, in which reference TRBV19 and TRBJ2-7 provide the parts outside the CDR3, is DGGITQSPKYLFRKEGQNVTLSCEQNLNHDAMYWYRQDPGQGLRLIYYSQIVNDFQKGDIAEGYSVSREKKESFPLTVTSAQKNPTAFYLCASSSGQLPDEQYFGPGTRLTVT.